Presented here are 2 T cell receptor beta chains from one specimen sequenced in a study of control samples from healthy donors and cancer patients. The method was immunoSEQ multiplex PCR; TCRdb's version includes in-frame clones alone and lacks a portion of them. This sample has around 180,000 clones; about 86% occur once, and the top ten carry 4% to 6%. The sequencing input was blood. The receptors stem from a woman aged 30 to 39 in good health.

V gene TRBV19 combines with J gene TRBJ1-6, with 8 positions matching TRBD1. After removal of 4 bases from V and 9 bases from J, the junction contained 14 bases not matched to a gene. From germline, CDR1 is LNHDA and CDR2 SQIVND (reference sequence). This CDR3 has 17 residues. The CDR3 sequence: CASSSRGRDSPRSPLHF. The CDR3 nucleotides read TGTGCCAGTAGTAGCAGGGGGCGCGATTCCCCTCGTTCACCCCTCCACTTT. Combining the CDR3 with reference TRBV19 and TRBJ1-6 gives the whole variable domain DGGITQSPKYLFRKEGQNVTLSCEQNLNHDAMYWYRQDPGQGLRLIYYSQIVNDFQKGDIAEGYSVSREKKESFPLTVTSAQKNPTAFYLCASSSRGRDSPRSPLHFGNGTRLTVT.

The rearrangement uses TRBV12-3 or TRBV12-4 and TRBJ2-7; 9 bases map to TRBD1. J was trimmed by 3 bases and V by 5 bases; bases with no gene match: 2. The CDR3 extends over 13 amino acids. The CDR3 DNA follows: TGTGCCAGCAGTCTGACAGGGGGCTACGAGCAGTACGTC. Its translation: CASSLTGGYEQYV.